This entry lists 3 T cell receptor beta chains sequenced from one sample in a study of blood T cell repertoires in COVID-19. Assay: immunoSEQ multiplex PCR; the TCRdb copy retains only in-frame clones and omits some. This table has around 340,000 clones, roughly 87% appearing once. Specimen: peripheral blood. These receptors were taken from a woman aged 60 to 75 with COVID-19, enrolled during active disease.

The chain has TRBV28 and TRBJ2-3; TRBD1 matches at 7 bases. Germline V gives CDR1 MDHEN, CDR2 SYDVKM. V shed 5 bases, J shed 7 bases, and the junction held 6 bases outside the gene matches. The CDR3 spans 13 residues. The CDR3 DNA is TGTGCCAGCAGTCTACAGGGGATTTATACGCAGTATTTT. Its protein is CASSLQGIYTQYF.

The rearrangement uses TRBV18 and TRBJ2-1, with no clear D. Germline CDR1 and CDR2: KGHSH and LQKENI. The CDR3 consists of 15 residues. V lost 2 bases and J 5 bases, leaving 13 bases between the germline ends. CDR3 protein: CASSPGGSSHNEQFF. Here the CDR3 DNA reads TGTGCCAGCTCACCAGGCGGATCTAGTCACAATGAGCAGTTCTTC.

This clone came up a few times. The chain employs TRBV11-2 and TRBJ1-2; no firm D call. CDR3 length equals 16 residues. V gave up 1 base and J gave up 4 bases, with 16 bases separating them. Germline values: CDR1 SGHAT, CDR2 FQNNGV. CDR3 in amino acids: CASSLVRSHSSYGYTF. The DNA of the CDR3 is TGTGCCAGCAGCTTAGTCAGGTCTCACAGTTCCTATGGCTACACCTTC.